This T cell receptor (beta chain) was sequenced for a study of cytomegalovirus exposure and HLA in healthy donors (dated by TCRdb to about 2017). About the investigation overall: An earlier analysis of roughly 610 of the donors reported 276 Gb of sequence data and 100 million to 120 million unique TCR beta sequences obtained from about 170 million T cells. Typing coverage differed by locus: A, B, C, DRB1 and DQB1 were typed in roughly 629-630 donors, DQA1 in roughly 510, DPA1 in 606, and DPB1 in just under 480. A separate validation cohort of roughly 120 different subjects was used in addition to the 666-subject first cohort. Four to six DR-DQ haplotypes were handled as single units for association and clustering, since linkage in the cohort was strong. A later analysis re-examined previously published TCR beta repertoires from just over 650 donors and added high-resolution HLA genotyping to investigate patterns of TCR occurrence. An earlier analysis of around 580 of the donors used high-throughput TCR beta sequencing to judge whether each TCR beta V gene segment behaved as functional or pseudogenic. Every discovery cohort repertoire had been produced on one sequencing platform. Across 300 to 400 genotyped donors of the cohort, an average of approximately 220,000 unique TCR beta nucleotide sequences per donor were sequenced, and roughly 17% of those sequences were non-productive. Approximately 330 gigabases of sequencing data and around 85 million unique TCR sequences made up an early release that covered approximately 650 HLA-typed donors. Of the roughly 390 genotyped donors, less than 90% were placed in the genetic ancestry cluster associated with self-reported Caucasian donors. Rather than drawing on any new phenotypic data, the later analysis identified candidate immune exposures from TCR beta sequences and the way those sequences occurred across donors. The aim of the study was to test whether cataloging public T cell receptors could identify signatures of past pathogen exposure. The T cell repertoires of some 670 subjects were profiled by immunosequencing and related to cytomegalovirus serostatus. HLA typing covered class I and class II loci at four-digit resolution. A later genetic analysis took genome-wide SNP genotypes for about three fifths of the roughly 700 donors and used that subset as a discovery cohort. To predict cytomegalovirus infection status, the study brought together high-throughput TCR immunosequencing, statistical association of individual TCRs with disease status, and machine learning. Donor age, sex, ethnicity and CMV serostatus were compiled together with the repertoire data.

As regards this clone: Which antigen it targets is not known. Qualities for individual bases were not recorded, and no much larger clone is one base off.

The cohort consisted of approximately 670 healthy bone marrow donors. At the time of sampling, every cohort member was nominally healthy, though immune exposures that went unrecorded were likely present. The donor was CMV seronegative and was included in the group of a few hundred seronegative cohort members. A peripheral blood sample was provided by each donor, and peripheral blood mononuclear cells were used for TCR beta sequencing. Genomic DNA was extracted from the blood cell samples with the Qiagen DNeasy Blood Extraction Kit. What the study reported, not specific to this receptor: In a later analysis, HLA-associated TCR beta chains showed more clonal expansion and lower generation probabilities than non-associated chains that were equally common. Linkage disequilibrium might explain the correlated functional status among segregating V segments, but an unknown experimental factor could not be excluded. The sequencing pipeline was judged likely to have produced a cluster of highly shared sequence variants as a technical artifact. In the study, approximately 160 TCR beta chains were listed as associated with cytomegalovirus. In a later genetic analysis, a missense DCLRE1C variant was associated with V-gene and J-gene trimming of TCR beta chains, and the association was replicated in an independent cohort. The only immune exposure information available for the cohort was CMV serostatus. In a later analysis, 16,951 TCR beta sequences were associated with specific HLA alleles at a false discovery rate of 0.05. This cohort had only TCR beta chains sequenced, and the lack of alpha or paired-chain data limited which features could be detected. A later analysis reported that several top co-occurrence clusters appeared linked to parvovirus B19, influenza, CMV and Epstein-Barr virus. Presence/absence analyses assumed roughly uniform sequencing depth across donors, an assumption that may not hold. In a later analysis, the rate of TCR association differed among HLA loci, with DRB1 alleles having the most associated TCRs and HLA-C alleles having the fewest. Because counts were too low, about 15 rarely observed V segments, including chromosome 9 orphons, were left out of the earlier analysis of a few hundred of the donors. A later analysis found that most CMV-associated TCR beta chains appeared HLA-restricted, with HLA associations seemingly driven largely by CMV exposure. In a later genetic analysis, fewer N-insertions in productive TCRs were reported among donors in an Asian-associated ancestry cluster than the approximately 670-donor mean. Some IMGT-functional V segments, including TRBV6-2 and TRBV6-3, could not be distinguished by the 87-base-pair reads and were therefore excluded. Assigning TCR associations to individual alleles was difficult when HLA alleles, especially DR and DQ, strongly co-occurred. In an earlier analysis of over 550 of the donors, most TCR beta V segments were observed in productive rearrangements about 90% or about 30% of the time, broadly matching IMGT annotations. A further reported finding was that TCR beta sequences accurately predicted the HLA-A and HLA-B alleles for most subjects in the first cohort. Most TCR sequences were observed very rarely across donors, whereas some public TCRs were present in many individuals. The authors suggested that the approach could potentially be extended to other disease states and immunological phenotypes. A few of the identified cytomegalovirus-associated TCR beta chains were confirmed in vitro to be specific for cytomegalovirus antigens. In both the original and validation cohorts, the classifier was reported to diagnose cytomegalovirus status with high specificity and sensitivity. Because HLA typing was unavailable for some donors at each locus, only the typed subset was used in association tests.

Libraries were made using the immunoSEQ multiplex PCR assay. The multiplex PCR relied on a mix of 60 forward primers for TCR Vbeta segments and 13 reverse primers for TCR Jbeta segments. Amplification of the CDR3 region of rearranged TCR beta genes was performed with a multiplex PCR assay on genomic DNA. On the Illumina HiSeq System, the amplified TCR beta libraries were sequenced as 87-base-pair reads. The authors' analysis ran thus. In a later analysis, tens of millions of unique TCR beta chains were counted across the 666 repertoires, and roughly 9.9 million of these chains were shared by at least two donors. To remove PCR and sequencing errors, raw reads were error-corrected and collapsed into unique sequences using a nearest-neighbor algorithm that merged closely related sequences. V, D and J gene segments were assigned by aligning CDR3 sequences to IMGT reference sequences. For a sequence to be retained, a match of at least six nucleotides was required to both a V gene segment and a J gene segment. A rearrangement was called productive if the CDR3 had no stop codons and remained in frame with V and J, and every other rearrangement was called non-productive. Following IMGT convention, CDR3 was defined as the stretch from the second conserved V-encoded cysteine up to the conserved J-encoded phenylalanine. Sequences without an unambiguous match to a single V gene segment were excluded from the earlier analysis of approximately 600 of the donors. In an earlier analysis of a few hundred of the donors, V segments were called functional above 56.7% productive rearrangements and were called segregating when the between-donor standard deviation exceeded 5%. A statistical classification framework was developed to diagnose cytomegalovirus status using the catalog of TCR beta chain sequences. In a later analysis, V and J genes were assigned by comparing TCR nucleotide sequences against IMGT/GENE-DB human TR gene sequences. A later analysis assigned CDR3 sequences and most-parsimonious VDJ recombination scenarios with the TCRdist pipeline. In a later analysis, each TCR beta chain was defined by its CDR3 amino acid sequence together with its V-gene family, and reads lacking a unique V-gene family were excluded. In a later analysis, fewer than 600 highly shared, low-generation-probability nucleotide sequences were removed to address suspected cross-contamination and a sequencing artifact. For each public chain, a later analysis derived a clonal expansion index from normalized ranks of inferred template counts within each repertoire. A later analysis computed generation probabilities with a VDJ recombination model fitted to out-of-frame rearrangements, and checked the results against IGoR. In a later analysis, hypergeometric tests were used to score TCR-TCR, TCR-HLA and TCR-CMV co-occurrence, with a repertoire-size bias correction applied to TCR pairs. A later analysis estimated false discovery rates by permuting HLA or CMV assignments 20 times. In a later analysis, co-occurring TCRs were grouped using DBSCAN, with TCRdist sequence similarity added in when clustering inside HLA-allele-positive subsets. Co-occurrence clustering excluded repertoires with fewer than 30,000 or more than 120,000 public chains, plus five with anomalous nucleotide sharing. TCRdb limited this immuneACCESS table to in-frame rearrangements with V and J called. A share of clones is missing; checked studies link under half to unresolved V genes, and the rest is unexplained. V and J calls and clone size are as listed in that table; D and trimming were resolved from the DNA. The sample contains approximately 140,000 clones, roughly four fifths of them found a single time. 1% to 1.5% of the sample lies in the top ten.

Counted from cysteine to phenylalanine, this CDR3 has 15 amino acids. Only the CDR3 region is kept as DNA, spanning 45 bases read in frame from base 1. Trimming leaves V shorter by 8 bases and J shorter by 1 base, with the junction holding 7 bases beyond the gene matches. The germline V gene provides CDR1 SNHLY and CDR2 FYNNEI. Material: PBMCs. Recombination linked TRBV2 to TRBJ2-2, with 7 central nucleotides matching TRBD1. The receptor was derived from a girl aged 2-10 years in good health and CMV-seronegative. The nucleotide sequence is given as TGTGCCAGCGGTGGGGACAGAGTGAACACCGGGGAGCTGTTTTTT. Its translation reads: CASGGDRVNTGELFF.